This TCR beta chain derives from a study of cytomegalovirus exposure and HLA in healthy donors. General study results and limits: Associated with HLA alleles at 0.05 false discovery rate in a later analysis were approximately 17,000 TCR beta sequences. Evidence from a later analysis indicated that most CMV-associated TCR beta chains looked HLA-restricted.

In regard to this clone: Its antigen remains unknown.

The PCR was carried out with 60 Vbeta primers and 13 Jbeta primers. In the authors' workflow: In a later analysis, some 80 million unique TCR beta chains included roughly 11 million shared by two or more donors. Data came from immunoSEQ multiplex PCR; TCRdb stores just in-frame clones and leaves some out. The V and J calls and clone size come from that table; D and trimming were worked out from the DNA. This specimen shows 95,000 to 110,000 clones; the ten leading clones hold about 3%. Losses at the gene ends were 0 bases for V and 4 bases for J; bases not matched to a gene: 7. Germline values: CDR1 SGDLS, CDR2 YYNGEE. This CDR3 is 16 amino acids long.

Material for sequencing was PBMCs. V is TRBV9 and J is TRBJ2-3; 8 bases match TRBD1. The clonotype comes from a man aged 40-50 years in good health and CMV-seronegative. The CDR3 bases are TGTGCCAGCAGCGTAGATGTACAGGGGGTCGCAGATACGCAGTATTTT. Translation gives CASSVDVQGVADTQYF.